The subject of this entry is one TCR beta chain. The CDR3 contains 11 residues. V was clipped by 4 bases and J by 3 bases, with 3 bases between them. CDR1 and CDR2 (germline): SGHVS, FNYEAQ. Method: immunoSEQ multiplex PCR; TCRdb's copy keeps in-frame clones and lacks some. The sample yields roughly 130,000 clones, 80% to 90% seen once. This sample was taken from a study of control samples from healthy donors and cancer patients. The sample consisted of blood. This clonotype was obtained from a woman younger than 45 in good health. The chain links TRBV7-6 to TRBJ1-1; D is unresolved. The CDR3 nucleotides are TGTGCCAGCAGCTCTTACACTGAAGCTTTCTTT. It translates to CASSSYTEAFF.